Sequencing of this T cell receptor beta chain was carried out in a study of blood T cells in healthy people across ages. The study's findings and limits: More naive CD4+ cells and higher diversity marked long-lived donors relative to aged donors. The unknown donor CMV status may have confounded expanded clonotype changes.

Next came a second PCR, run for about 6 to 11 cycles, which used a sample-barcoded 5' primer along with a J-beta primer mix. TCRdb reprocessed the 5' RACE reads with MiXCR, giving one entry per CDR3 protein. The sample has 1.2 million to 1.5 million distinct CDR3 sequences, approximately 59% seen once. Trimming removed 5 bases from V and 7 bases from J; junction bases left unmatched: 13. The CDR3 sequence is 16 residues long. Germline assignment: CDR1 ENHRY and CDR2 SYGVKD. In this sample, this clonotype turned up a few times. The antigen remains unidentified. This clonotype was sampled from a young man in good health. This rearrangement joins TRBV10-3 to TRBJ2-2; TRBD1 matches at 7 bases. Sequencing was carried out using blood. The CDR3 DNA reads TGTGCCATCAGTCGGGACAGCGTCCTCGGTAACGGGGAGCTGTTTTTT. Its translation: CAISRDSVLGNGELFF.